The text below deals with one TCR beta chain. Only in-frame clones appear in the TCRdb table, and some are missing; sequencing was by immunoSEQ multiplex PCR. The profile covers about 71,000 clones, with 85% to 90% appearing a single time and about 19% taken by the ten largest. This entry is derived from a study of control samples from healthy donors and cancer patients. The CDR3 loop spans 15 amino acids. CDR1 is ENHRY and CDR2 is SYGVKD in the germline V gene. V lost 0 bases, J lost 3 bases, and 12 bases lay in between. Source material: PBMCs. The genes are TRBV10-3 and TRBJ2-7, with D maybe TRBD2 (5 bases). The sequence derives from a man aged 60-69 years with lung cancer. Written as DNA, the CDR3 is TGTGCCATCAGTGAGTCGATGGGCGAGGGCTACGAGCAGTACGTC. Residues: CAISESMGEGYEQYV.